The 6 T cell receptor beta chains below all came from one sample that was sequenced in a study of T cell responses to AZD1222 COVID-19 vaccine. Assay used: immunoSEQ multiplex PCR; TCRdb lists only in-frame clones, some missing. The sample shows roughly 150,000 clones, just under 95% of them seen only once. The sample in question was peripheral blood, obtained 28 days after the second AZD1222 dose. Every receptor here comes from an adult who received the AZD1222 COVID-19 vaccine.

The chain links TRBV2 to TRBJ1-6, with D possibly being TRBD1 (6 bases). V was cut by 6 bases and J by 10 bases, with 10 bases left in between. The CDR3 loop spans 12 amino acids. Germline CDR1 and CDR2: SNHLY and FYNNEI. Here the CDR3 DNA reads TGTGCCAGCAGGGAGACAGGCTCACCCCTCCACTTT. It yields the protein CASRETGSPLHF. The full variable domain, completed using reference TRBV2 and TRBJ1-6, is EPEVTQTPSHQVTQMGQEVILRCVPISNHLYFYWYRQILGQKVEFLVSFYNNEISEKSEIFDDQFSVERPDGSNFTLKIRSTKLEDSAMYFCASRETGSPLHFGNGTRLTVT.

The rearrangement uses TRBV14 and TRBJ2-5; D possibly corresponds to TRBD2 (7 bases). Trimming removed 1 base from V and 1 base from J, with 13 bases in between. Per germline, CDR1 SGHDN and CDR2 FVKESK. CDR3 size: 16 residues. DNA of the CDR3: TGTGCCAGCAGCCAAGGAGGCGGGGGCCCCCAAGAGACCCAGTACTTC. Translated: CASSQGGGGPQETQYF.

The chain links TRBV6-5 to TRBJ1-1; TRBD1 aligns across 9 bases. The CDR3 totals 15 residues. The V and J ends lost 0 bases and 8 bases, in that order; junction bases with no gene match: 7. The germline V gene encodes CDR1 MNHEY and CDR2 SVGAGI. CDR3 sequence reads: CASSYSWTGVWEAFF. The CDR3 nucleotides read TGTGCCAGCAGTTACTCGTGGACAGGGGTGTGGGAAGCTTTCTTT.

This chain connects TRBV11-3 to TRBJ1-2; TRBD1 aligns across 8 bases. V shed 4 bases, J shed 4 bases, and the junction held 2 bases outside the gene matches. The germline V gene encodes CDR1 SGHNT and CDR2 YENEEA. This CDR3 is built from 13 residues. The CDR3 DNA reads TGTGCCAGCAGCTCCGACAGGGGCTATGGCTACACCTTC. It specifies CASSSDRGYGYTF.

This chain links TRBV29-1 with TRBJ2-2, with TRBD1 matching over 8 bases. In germline, CDR1 is SQVTM, CDR2 ANQGSEA. The CDR3 sequence is 13 residues long. The V and J ends lost 8 bases and 1 base, in that order; junction bases with no gene match: 3. CDR3 protein: CSSGTGNTGELFF. CDR3 in DNA: TGCAGCTCCGGGACAGGGAACACCGGGGAGCTGTTTTTT.

This chain links TRBV6-1 with TRBJ2-3, with D possibly being TRBD2 (6 bases). Germline V gives CDR1 MNHNS, CDR2 SASEGT. V was pared by 2 bases and J by 6 bases, with 24 bases between. CDR3 size: 18 residues. The CDR3 region has the DNA TGTGCCAGCAGTGAAAGTTCCCAGCGGGTTCATGACGCCGATACGCAGTATTTT. It encodes CASSESSQRVHDADTQYF.